The source of this T cell receptor beta chain is a study of blood T cell repertoires in COVID-19. Study-level information: Samples came from the United States, Italy and Spain, spanning acute and convalescent COVID-19. PBMCs, B-cell-depleted T cells, or T cells provided the cDNA or gDNA that made up the material.

In the authors' methods: Reference gene primer amplification gave nucleated cell count estimates. Sequencing used immunoSEQ multiplex PCR; TCRdb keeps in-frame clones, though not all of them. D and trimming were read from the DNA, whereas the V and J calls and clone size are those reported in that table. The table records fewer than 70,000 clones, approximately 78% of them present only once. Germline loops: CDR1 KGHDR, CDR2 SFDVKD. The V end was cut by 12 bases, the J end by 3 bases, with 27 bases between. The CDR3 is 17 residues long. The source material was peripheral blood. The TCR sequence derives from an elderly woman with acute or convalescent COVID-19. The chain employs TRBV24-1 and TRBJ2-3, with D possibly TRBD2 on 5 matching bases. The CDR3 DNA sequence: TGTGCCTCCGAGGGTATTAACGGGGTGAGTATAACAGATACGCAGTATTTT. Translated, it gives CASEGINGVSITDTQYF.